The 20 T cell receptor beta chains listed next were all sequenced from one sample in a study of T cells in Graves' hyperthyroidism and ophthalmopathy. TCR beta CDR3 region amplification was performed from RNA transcripts. Researchers ran a first-round RT-PCR on the TCR CDR3 using the HTBI primer set. Each CDR3 protein gets one entry after TCRdb re-called the multiplex PCR reads with MiXCR. Of approximately 410,000 distinct CDR3 sequences listed, roughly 15% were seen once; the top ten hold about 12%. Sequencing was performed on blood. These receptors were obtained from a man aged 18 to 30 with Graves' ophthalmopathy.

This clonotype has ten or more counts. The rearrangement joins TRBV20-1 to TRBJ2-5, with TRBD2 matching 12 bases. Trimming took 5 bases from V and 4 from J; bases not matched to a gene: 5. Germline V gene lookup returns CDR1 DFQATT and CDR2 SNEGSKA (reference sequence). The CDR3 extends over 14 amino acids. Here the CDR3 reads CSADGLAGSETQYF. The CDR3 DNA is TGCAGTGCTGACGGACTAGCGGGGTCAGAGACCCAGTACTTC.

The CDR3 DNA follows: TGTGCCAGCAGCAGGGGACTAGCGAGGCAAGAGACCCAGTACTTC. Its protein is CASSRGLARQETQYF. The V gene is TRBV2, the J gene TRBJ2-5; 10 bases are a match to TRBD2. The CDR3 runs to 15 residues. Germline loops: CDR1 SNHLY, CDR2 FYNNEI. V lost 6 bases to trimming and J lost 2 bases; unmatched junction nucleotides: 6. Combining the CDR3 with reference TRBV2 and TRBJ2-5 gives the whole variable domain EPEVTQTPSHQVTQMGQEVILRCVPISNHLYFYWYRQILGQKVEFLVSFYNNEISEKSEIFDDQFSVERPDGSNFTLKIRSTKLEDSAMYFCASSRGLARQETQYFGPGTRLLVL.

This clonotype was detected only a few times. This rearrangement joins TRBV10-1 to TRBJ2-3, with a tentative D call TRBD1 (5 bases). Germline CDR1 and CDR2: WNHNN and SYGVQD (reference sequence). V was cut by 2 bases and J by 2 bases, with 14 bases left in between. The CDR3 runs to 16 residues. The CDR3 coding sequence is TGCGCCAGCAGTGAGGGGATGGGGCAGGTCACAGATACGCAGTATTTT. Protein sequence: CASSEGMGQVTDTQYF.

V usage is TRBV19 and J usage is TRBJ2-6, with a tentative D call TRBD1 (6 bases). The germline gives CDR1 LNHDA, CDR2 SQIVND (reference sequence). V lost 0 bases to trimming and J lost 0 bases, with 15 bases between them. CDR3 length equals 19 residues. CDR3 sequence reads: CASSIESGVAPSGANVLTF. For the CDR3, the DNA is TGTGCCAGTAGTATAGAATCAGGGGTTGCTCCCTCTGGGGCCAACGTCCTGACTTTC.

This clonotype was counted ten times or more. V and J are TRBV29-1 and TRBJ1-2, with 10 nucleotides matching TRBD1. CDR1 and CDR2 (germline): SQVTM, ANQGSEA. There are 14 residues in the CDR3. With 7 bases clipped from V and 4 bases from J, the junction kept 9 bases outside the gene matches. The CDR3 bases are TGCAGCGACCGGGACAGGGGCACCATCTATGGCTACACCTTC. Protein sequence: CSDRDRGTIYGYTF. The variable domain in full, with the rest retrieved from reference TRBV29-1 and TRBJ1-2, is SAVISQKPSRDICQRGTSLTIQCQVDSQVTMMFWYRQQPGQSLTLIATANQGSEATYESGFVIDKFPISRPNLTFSTLTVSNMSPEDSSIYLCSDRDRGTIYGYTFGSGTRLTVV.

This clonotype has a count of ten or more. The chain couples TRBV27 to TRBJ2-7; 14 bases match TRBD2. There are 16 residues in the CDR3. Germline assignment: CDR1 MNHEY and CDR2 SMNVEV (reference sequence). V was pared by 5 bases and J by 6 bases, with 9 bases of the junction left unmatched. The CDR3 DNA follows: TGTGCCAGCAGTCGAACAGGGACTAGCGGGAGAGGCGAGCAGTACTTC. It specifies CASSRTGTSGRGEQYF.

This clonotype was found a few times. This rearrangement joins TRBV9 to TRBJ2-7, with D possibly TRBD2 on 6 matching bases. Germline lookup yields CDR1 SGDLS and CDR2 YYNGEE. V shed 3 bases and J shed 2 bases, with 9 bases lying between them. This CDR3 is built from 13 residues. CDR3 loop: CASSGGEAYEQYF. CDR3 bases: TGTGCCAGCAGCGGGGGGGAAGCCTACGAGCAGTACTTC.

V is TRBV24-1 and J is TRBJ2-3; D not certain. Trimming shortened V by 0 bases and J by 6 bases, and 9 bases separated the two germline ends. CDR1 and CDR2 (germline): KGHDR, SFDVKD. This CDR3 is built from 14 residues. This CDR3 reads CATSDLVGSDTQYF. The CDR3 coding sequence is TGTGCCACCAGTGATTTGGTGGGGTCGGATACGCAGTATTTT.

This clonotype was counted only a few times. The chain is built from TRBV6-1 and TRBJ1-3; tentatively, D is TRBD1 (5 bases). CDR3 length: 18 residues. V was cut by 11 bases and J by 0 bases, with 26 bases left in between. Germline-derived CDR1 and CDR2 are MNHNS and SASEGT. DNA for the CDR3: TGTGCCGGGGGTCCCGGGGCAGCTGCTTGGGTCTCTGGAAACACCATATATTTT. This gives the protein CAGGPGAAAWVSGNTIYF.

This clonotype came up many times. This chain links TRBV7-6 with TRBJ2-2; D ambiguous. The CDR3 spans 15 residues. V lost 3 bases and J 0 bases, leaving 8 bases between the germline ends. CDR1 SGHVS and CDR2 FNYEAQ come from the germline V gene. The CDR3 sequence: CASSLVGANTGELFF. CDR3 bases: TGTGCCAGCAGCTTGGTAGGCGCGAACACCGGGGAGCTGTTTTTT.

This clonotype was observed many times. The chain couples TRBV6-1 to TRBJ1-6; 7 bases line up with TRBD1. The CDR3 is 15 residues long. The J segment lost 6 bases and the V segment lost 5 bases, leaving 7 bases of the junction unmatched. From germline, CDR1 is MNHNS and CDR2 SASEGT. The CDR3 loop is CASSSRDSFNSPLHF. The CDR3 DNA reads as TGTGCCAGCAGTAGCCGGGACAGCTTTAATTCACCCCTCCACTTT.

This clonotype was observed at least ten times. The rearrangement links TRBV5-8 to TRBJ2-3; TRBD1 agrees at 8 bases. The CDR3 runs to 16 residues. CDR1 and CDR2 from the germline V gene are SGHTS and YDEGEE. The ends lost 3 bases at V and 0 bases at J; junction bases unmatched: 6. CDR3 sequence (DNA): TGTGCCAGCAGCTCGGGCGGGACAGGCAGCACAGATACGCAGTATTTT. Translated, it gives CASSSGGTGSTDTQYF.

This clonotype was recorded at least ten times. The V gene is TRBV4-2, the J gene TRBJ1-2; D not certain. The germline V gene has CDR1 LGHNA and CDR2 YNFKEQ. Deletions cut 0 bases from V and 2 bases from J, with 7 bases between. The CDR3 has 14 amino acids. For the CDR3, the DNA is TGTGCCAGCAGCCAAGATCCGGGAAACTATGGCTACACCTTC. This translates into CASSQDPGNYGYTF.

The rearrangement uses TRBV11-2 and TRBJ2-1; D unclear. This CDR3 has 13 residues. The V gene lost 5 bases and the J gene lost 6 bases, with 11 bases spanning the gap. Germline V CDR1 and CDR2: SGHAT, FQNNGV. CDR3 sequence (DNA): TGTGCCAGCAGCCCCCGGTTGACCAATGAGCAGTTCTTC. Its protein product is CASSPRLTNEQFF. Full variable domain (rest looked up from reference TRBV11-2 and TRBJ2-1): EAGVAQSPRYKIIEKRQSVAFWCNPISGHATLYWYQQILGQGPKLLIQFQNNGVVDDSQLPKDRFSAERLKGVDSTLKIQPAKLEDSAVYLCASSPRLTNEQFFGPGTRLTVL.

In this sample, this clonotype turned up many times. The chain has TRBV11-3 and TRBJ2-3; 10 positions agree with TRBD1. The CDR3 consists of 16 residues. The germline CDR1 and CDR2 sequences are SGHNT and YENEEA. With 5 bases clipped from V and 3 bases from J, the junction kept 8 bases outside the gene matches. The CDR3 bases are TGTGCCAGCAGCGGACAGGGGGGCCCTCGGACAGATACGCAGTATTTT. It yields the protein CASSGQGGPRTDTQYF.

This clonotype was seen many times. J is TRBJ2-1 and V is TRBV19; D is possibly TRBD2 (6 bases). CDR3 size: 14 residues. V lost 4 bases and J lost 3, with 10 bases in between. The germline V gene has CDR1 LNHDA and CDR2 SQIVND (reference sequence). The CDR3 spells CASSRLEGYNEQFF. DNA for the CDR3: TGTGCCAGTAGTAGGCTGGAGGGCTACAATGAGCAGTTCTTC.

This clonotype occurred a few times. The rearrangement links TRBV13 to TRBJ2-1; 9 bases line up with TRBD2. The CDR3 extends over 15 amino acids. After removal of 5 bases from V and 9 bases from J, the junction contained 11 bases not matched to a gene. Germline V gene lookup returns CDR1 PRHDT and CDR2 FYEKMQ (reference sequence). The CDR3 loop reads CASSVAGSGSGEQFF. As DNA, the CDR3 is TGTGCCAGCAGCGTAGCTGGTAGCGGGAGTGGTGAGCAGTTCTTC.

The sample holds many counts of this clonotype. The gene calls are TRBV3-1 and TRBJ2-3, with 8 bases matching TRBD2. The V gene's germline CDR1 is LGHDT and CDR2 YNNKEL (reference sequence). V lost 4 bases and J lost 4; bases outside the gene matches: 7. The CDR3 is 15 residues long. The CDR3: CASSLSRGGADTQYF. In nucleotides, the CDR3 is TGTGCCAGCAGCCTGAGCCGGGGGGGTGCAGATACGCAGTATTTT.

This clonotype was recorded only once. This may be a read error: a much more frequent sequence differs by one nucleotide. No conserved phenylalanine or tryptophan is present at the end of the CDR3, so a read error is the likely explanation. This rearrangement joins TRBV7-9 to TRBJ2-1; D is undetermined. Trimming took 5 bases from V and 2 from J, leaving 13 bases between them. The CDR3 length is 15 residues. Germline V gives CDR1 SEHNR, CDR2 FQNEAQ (reference sequence). The CDR3 loop is CASSVDGEPYNEQFL. CDR3 sequence (DNA): TGTGCCAGCAGCGTAGACGGAGAACCCTACAATGAGCAGTTCCTC.

The CDR3 reads CASSFFDFSSGVTDTQYF. The DNA for the CDR3 is TGCGCCAGCAGCTTCTTCGATTTTTCTAGCGGGGTCACAGATACGCAGTATTTT. The chain recombines TRBV5-1 with TRBJ2-3; TRBD2 matches 9 bases. Trimming removed 2 bases from V and 2 bases from J; junction bases left unmatched: 12. Germline V CDR1 and CDR2: SGHRS, YFSETQ. This CDR3 spans 18 amino acids.